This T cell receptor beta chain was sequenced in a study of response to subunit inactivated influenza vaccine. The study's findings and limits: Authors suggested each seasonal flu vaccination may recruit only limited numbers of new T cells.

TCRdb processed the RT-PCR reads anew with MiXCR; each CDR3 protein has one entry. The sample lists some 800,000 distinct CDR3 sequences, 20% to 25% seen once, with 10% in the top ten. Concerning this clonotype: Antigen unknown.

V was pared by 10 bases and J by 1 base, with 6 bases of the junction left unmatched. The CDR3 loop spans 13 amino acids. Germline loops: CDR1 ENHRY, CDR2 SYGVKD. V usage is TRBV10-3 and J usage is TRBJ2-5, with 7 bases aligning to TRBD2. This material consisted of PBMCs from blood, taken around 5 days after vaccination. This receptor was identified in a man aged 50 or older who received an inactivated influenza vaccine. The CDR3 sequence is CATLRGVQETQYF. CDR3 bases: TGTGCCACCCTCCGGGGGGTCCAAGAGACCCAGTACTTC.